The clone carrying this T cell receptor (beta chain) is a singleton in its sample. The sample originates from a study of blood T cell repertoires in COVID-19. Trimming took 2 bases from V and 5 from J, leaving 12 bases between them. The germline CDR1 and CDR2 sequences are SEHNR and FQNEAQ (reference sequence). The CDR3 loop spans 14 amino acids. The method was immunoSEQ multiplex PCR; TCRdb's version includes in-frame clones alone and lacks a portion of them. The table shows 150,000 to 200,000 clones, with around 82% occurring only once. The V call is TRBV7-9, the J call TRBJ2-5; TRBD2 might be the D (6 bases). Sequencing input: peripheral blood. This receptor was taken from a man aged 55 to 70 with active or convalescent COVID-19. CDR3 sequence (DNA): TGTGCCAGCAGCTTAAGGGTCAGCGGGGAGACCCAGTACTTC. It is translated as CASSLRVSGETQYF.